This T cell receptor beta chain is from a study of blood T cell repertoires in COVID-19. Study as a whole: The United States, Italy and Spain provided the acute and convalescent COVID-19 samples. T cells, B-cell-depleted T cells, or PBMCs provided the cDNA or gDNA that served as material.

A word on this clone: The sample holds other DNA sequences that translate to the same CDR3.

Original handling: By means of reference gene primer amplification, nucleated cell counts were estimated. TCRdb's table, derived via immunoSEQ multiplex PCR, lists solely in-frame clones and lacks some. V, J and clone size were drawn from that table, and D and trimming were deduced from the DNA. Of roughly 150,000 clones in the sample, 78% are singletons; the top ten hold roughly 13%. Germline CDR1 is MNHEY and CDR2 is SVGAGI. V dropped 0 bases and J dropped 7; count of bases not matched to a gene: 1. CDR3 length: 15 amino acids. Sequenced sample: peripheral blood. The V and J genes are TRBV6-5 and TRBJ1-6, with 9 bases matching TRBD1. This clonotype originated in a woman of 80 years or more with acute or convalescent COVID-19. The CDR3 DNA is TGTGCCAGCAGTTACTCGGGACAGGGCAATTCACCCCTCCACTTT. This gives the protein CASSYSGQGNSPLHF.